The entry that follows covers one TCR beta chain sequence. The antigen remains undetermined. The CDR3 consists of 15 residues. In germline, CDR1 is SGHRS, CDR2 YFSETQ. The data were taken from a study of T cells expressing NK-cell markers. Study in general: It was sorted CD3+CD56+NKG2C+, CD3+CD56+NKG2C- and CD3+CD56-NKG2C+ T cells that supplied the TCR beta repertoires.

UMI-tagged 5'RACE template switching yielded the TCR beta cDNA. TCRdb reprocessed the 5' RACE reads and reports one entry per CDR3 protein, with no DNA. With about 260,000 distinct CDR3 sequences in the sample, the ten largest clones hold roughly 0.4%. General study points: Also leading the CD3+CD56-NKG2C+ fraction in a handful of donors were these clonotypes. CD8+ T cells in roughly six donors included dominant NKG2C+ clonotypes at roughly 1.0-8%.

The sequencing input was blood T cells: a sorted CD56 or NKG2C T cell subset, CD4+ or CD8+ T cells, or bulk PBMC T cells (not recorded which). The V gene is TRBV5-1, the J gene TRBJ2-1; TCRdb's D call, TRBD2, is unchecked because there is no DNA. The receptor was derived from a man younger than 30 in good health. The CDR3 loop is CASGSYGDIIETRFF.